These 21 T cell receptor beta chains came from one sample sequenced in a study of T cell repertoires in cytomegalovirus infection. Antigen specificity for these receptors is unknown. Each CDR3 protein gets one entry after TCRdb re-called the reads with MiXCR. The profile shows tens of thousands of distinct CDR3 sequences, 22% of them singletons. What was sequenced was PBMCs, sequenced either directly or after in vitro stimulation (not recorded which). The source of these receptors is a human donor in good health (CMV status not recorded). Some clones in this sample may be carry-over from other donors' samples.

This clonotype was counted between two and nine times. This chain joins TRBV6-5 and TRBJ2-2; tentatively, D is TRBD1 or TRBD2 (5 bases each). The CDR3 spans 15 residues. The ends were cut back, 2 bases at V and 5 bases at J, with 12 bases in the middle. Germline V lookup: CDR1 MNHEY, CDR2 SVGAGI. CDR3 bases: TGTGCCAGCAGTTACGACGGGACCCAAACCGGGGAGCTGTTTTTT. Its translation: CASSYDGTQTGELFF.

This clonotype was recorded many times. V is TRBV6-2 or TRBV6-3 and J is TRBJ2-1, with D maybe TRBD2 (6 bases). Per germline, CDR1 MNHEY and CDR2 SVGEGT. The CDR3 length is 16 residues. V was trimmed by 4 bases and J by 0 bases, leaving 13 bases between them. The CDR3 DNA reads TGTGCCAGCAGTTTGTTAGCGGCCAGCTCCTACAATGAGCAGTTCTTC. It specifies CASSLLAASSYNEQFF.

CDR3 bases: TGTGCCAGCAGCTTAGTTCAGACAAGGGGGGATAGCAATCAGCCCCAGCATTTT. Its protein is CASSLVQTRGDSNQPQHF. The chain uses TRBV7-2 and TRBJ1-5; possible D gene TRBD1, 6 bases. Trimming left V 1 base short and J 0 bases short, with 16 bases between. The CDR3 runs 18 residues. Per the germline V gene, CDR1 is SGHTA and CDR2 is FQGNSA.

The gene calls are TRBV7-2 and TRBJ2-5; D might be TRBD1 (5 bases). Germline assignment: CDR1 SGHTA and CDR2 FQGNSA. The CDR3 totals 15 residues. With 6 bases removed from V and 1 base from J, the gap between germline ends came to 15 bases. Here the CDR3 reads CASRPSGHSQETQYF. The CDR3 nucleotides read TGTGCCAGCAGACCTTCCGGACACTCCCAAGAGACCCAGTACTTC.

This clonotype was detected only a few times. The chain recombines TRBV7-8 with TRBJ2-2; D is unresolved. This CDR3 spans 12 amino acids. CDR1 is SGHVS and CDR2 is FQNEAQ in the germline V gene. V was trimmed by 4 bases and J by 6 bases, leaving 6 bases between them. CDR3 residues: CASSSEPGELFF. The DNA for the CDR3 is TGTGCCAGCAGCTCGGAACCCGGGGAGCTGTTTTTT.

This clonotype was observed at least ten times. This chain links TRBV4-1 with TRBJ2-7; D not certain. The germline gives CDR1 MGHRA, CDR2 YSYEKL. The length of the CDR3 is 13 residues. Trimming took 3 bases from V and 5 from J, leaving 11 bases between them. CDR3: CASSHHHLDEQYV. The DNA for the CDR3 is TGCGCCAGCAGCCATCACCACCTTGACGAGCAGTACGTC.

The chain links TRBV6-2 or TRBV6-3 to TRBJ2-7; 14 nucleotides match TRBD2. The CDR3 has 19 amino acids. CDR1 MNHEY and CDR2 SVGEGT come from the germline V gene. V trimming: 6 bases; J trimming: 0 bases; junction bases outside the gene matches: 13. DNA for the CDR3: TGTGCCAGCAGCCTAAGGACTAGCGGGAGGTCCCCGAGCTCCTACGAGCAGTACGTC. Residues: CASSLRTSGRSPSSYEQYV.

The J gene is TRBJ2-1, the V gene TRBV7-9; no clear D. Trimming removed 3 bases from V and 7 bases from J, with 7 bases in between. The CDR3 has 12 residues. Germline CDR1 SEHNR, CDR2 FQNEAQ (reference sequence). CDR3 protein: CASSFTGNEQFF. The DNA of the CDR3 is TGTGCCAGCAGCTTTACTGGTAATGAGCAGTTCTTC.

In this sample, this clonotype turned up many times. This chain joins TRBV7-2 and TRBJ1-1; D not resolved. The CDR3 totals 14 residues. CDR1 SGHTA and CDR2 FQGNSA come from the germline V gene. The germline V and J ends were trimmed by 3 bases and 0 bases, with 8 bases remaining between them. The CDR3 loop reads CASSFGRLNTEAFF. CDR3 bases: TGTGCCAGCAGCTTCGGCCGATTGAACACTGAAGCTTTCTTT. Filled out from reference TRBV7-2 and TRBJ1-1, the complete variable domain reads GAGVSQSPSNKVTEKGKDVELRCDPISGHTALYWYRQSLGQGLEFLIYFQGNSAPDKSGLPSDRFSAERTGGSVSTLTIQRTQQEDSAVYLCASSFGRLNTEAFFGQGTRLTVV.

The chain uses TRBV10-3 and TRBJ2-3; the D gene could be TRBD1 or TRBD2 (7 bases each). Germline CDR1 reads ENHRY; CDR2 reads SYGVKD. CDR3 length: 15 residues. V was clipped by 5 bases and J by 3 bases, with 15 bases between them. CDR3 loop: CAISTTGRGTDTQYF. Written as DNA, the CDR3 is TGTGCCATCAGTACGACAGGGAGGGGTACAGATACGCAGTATTTT.

This clonotype occurred a few times. This sequence joins TRBV6-2 or TRBV6-3 and TRBJ1-2, with a tentative D call TRBD1 (6 bases). The V end was cut by 2 bases, the J end by 6 bases, with 22 bases between. The CDR3 length is 17 residues. Germline values: CDR1 MNHEY, CDR2 SVGEGT. Written as DNA, the CDR3 is TGTGCCAGCAGTTACCCGGGGGGCGGCAGGGGACGTGATGGCTACACCTTC. Its protein product is CASSYPGGGRGRDGYTF.

This clonotype was seen more than once but under ten times. CDR3 sequence reads: CASSRRQYNEQFF. In DNA, the CDR3 is TGTGCCAGCAGCAGAAGACAGTACAATGAGCAGTTCTTC. The chain carries TRBV5-6 and TRBJ2-1; possibly TRBD1 for D (5 bases). Germline CDR1 and CDR2: SGHDT and YYEEEE. Trimming pared 4 bases from V and 4 bases from J, leaving 9 bases between. The CDR3 sequence is 13 residues long.

This clonotype was observed once. The chain recombines TRBV6-5 with TRBJ2-7; 8 positions match TRBD1. The CDR3 loop spans 14 amino acids. The germline V gene encodes CDR1 MNHEY and CDR2 SVGAGI. The ends lost 6 bases at V and 4 bases at J; junction bases unmatched: 8. The CDR3 region is CASREGTGGYEQYF. In DNA form, the CDR3 reads TGTGCCAGCAGGGAAGGGACAGGAGGGTACGAGCAGTACTTC.

The gene calls are TRBV7-8 and TRBJ2-1; the D call may be TRBD1 or TRBD2 (6 bases each). The CDR3 extends over 15 amino acids. Germline lookup yields CDR1 SGHVS and CDR2 FQNEAQ. The ends were cut back, 5 bases at V and 8 bases at J, with 19 bases in the middle. CDR3 nucleotide sequence: TGTGCCAGCAGCAGTAGCGGACAGTTTAGCGATGAGCAGTTCTTC. This gives the protein CASSSSGQFSDEQFF.

This rearrangement joins TRBV6-5 to TRBJ2-3; 9 bases fit TRBD2. V was clipped by 5 bases and J by 4 bases; unmatched bases: 10. This CDR3 is built from 16 residues. Germline loops: CDR1 MNHEY, CDR2 SVGAGI. CDR3 protein: CASSPIAGVSPDTQYF. CDR3 bases: TGTGCCAGCAGTCCTATAGCGGGAGTAAGTCCAGATACGCAGTATTTT.

This clonotype was recorded many times. The rearrangement links TRBV27 to TRBJ2-1, with D tentatively TRBD1 (5 bases). V shed 8 bases and J shed 4 bases, with 18 bases lying between them. Germline V gene sequence: CDR1 MNHEY, CDR2 SMNVEV (reference sequence). The CDR3 is 15 amino acids. The CDR3 nucleotides are TGTGCCAGCGGGTCGACAGAAAGACGATACAATGAGCAGTTCTTC. Protein product: CASGSTERRYNEQFF.

V gene TRBV6-5 combines with J gene TRBJ2-2; TRBD1 matches 12 bases. V lost 7 bases to trimming and J lost 6 bases; unmatched junction nucleotides: 3. The germline V gene has CDR1 MNHEY and CDR2 SVGAGI. CDR3 size: 14 residues. Written as DNA, the CDR3 is TGTGCCAGCACACGGGACAGGGGGCCCGGGGAGCTGTTTTTT. Translating gives CASTRDRGPGELFF.

V is TRBV28 and J is TRBJ2-3; 9 bases fit TRBD1. Trimming at V came to 3 bases and at J to 3 bases, leaving 4 bases not matched to a gene. Germline CDR1 MDHEN, CDR2 SYDVKM. The CDR3 is 15 residues long. The CDR3 bases are TGTGCCAGCAGTTTTGGGGACAGGGTGACAGATACGCAGTATTTT. It is translated as CASSFGDRVTDTQYF.

This clonotype came up many times. The CDR3 sequence is CASSDHFIVRLAGVRTYEQYV. In DNA form, the CDR3 reads TGTGCCAGCAGTGATCATTTTATAGTCCGACTAGCGGGAGTAAGAACCTACGAGCAGTACGTC. The V gene is TRBV2, the J gene TRBJ2-7; 12 bases map to TRBD2. Germline CDR1 reads SNHLY; CDR2 reads FYNNEI. The CDR3 has 21 residues. V shed 3 bases and J 2 bases; nucleotides not matched to a gene: 20.

The V gene is TRBV5-4, the J gene TRBJ2-5; D call uncertain. V was trimmed by 3 bases and J by 5 bases, leaving 8 bases between them. Germline lookup yields CDR1 SGHNT and CDR2 YYREEE (reference sequence). The CDR3 extends over 12 amino acids. The CDR3, as DNA: TGTGCCAGCAGCTCCCGCGCTGAGACCCAGTACTTC. This sequence encodes CASSSRAETQYF.

The CDR3 loop is CASSAGRGAYNEQFF. CDR3 bases: TGTGCCAGCAGTGCGGGACGGGGAGCCTACAATGAGCAGTTCTTC. J is TRBJ2-1 and V is TRBV2, with D tentatively TRBD1 or TRBD2 (5 bases each). Trimming removed 4 bases at V and 2 bases at J, with 12 bases between. The CDR3 totals 15 residues. The germline V gene has CDR1 SNHLY and CDR2 FYNNEI.